This T cell receptor (beta chain) was sequenced in a study of Ad26.COV2.S vaccination and SARS-CoV-2 variants. The overall study: Intramuscular Ad26.COV2.S at 5x10^10 or 1x10^11 viral particles.

Treatment of the sample: roughly 18 received Ad26.COV2.S at low or high dose, single or two shots; about 5 received placebo; per-sample allocation not given. The samples were gathered on day 63 after the first injection of vaccine or placebo. Adults aged 18-55 years in Boston included the donor. Clones were sequenced by immunoSEQ multiplex PCR, and TCRdb holds only the in-frame ones, with some missing. The table records 400,000 to 450,000 clones, approximately 90% of them present only once. Trimming shortened V by 2 bases and J by 1 base, and 9 bases separated the two germline ends. There are 15 residues in the CDR3. Per the germline V gene, CDR1 is LGHNT and CDR2 is FRNRAP. This clone was found a few times.

This TCR derives from a person between 18 and 65 years old who received the Ad26.COV2.S COVID-19 vaccine or a placebo. The chain joins TRBV12-5 to TRBJ1-5; D is uncertain. The source material was peripheral blood, sampled in a trial of Ad26.COV2.S vaccine versus placebo. The CDR3 DNA is TGTGCTAGTGGTTTGATAGGCAGGAGCAATCAGCCCCAGCATTTT. Translated, it gives CASGLIGRSNQPQHF.